This T cell receptor (beta chain) was observed in a study of blood T cell repertoires in COVID-19 (dated by TCRdb to 2020 to 2021). For the wider study: Samples covering the acute and convalescent phases of COVID-19 were provided by collaborators in the United States, Italy and Spain. Samples came from the ongoing ImmuneRACE study (first 160 participants) plus 1,254 subjects from 6 global collaborators. A freely available public database, intended as a resource for researchers studying the immune response to SARS-CoV-2, is where the repertoires were released. The dataset comprised deeply sampled blood TCRbeta repertoires from subjects exposed to, actively infected with, or recovered from COVID-19. Nearly every sample came with metadata listing a de-identified subject ID, COVID-19 status, age in years and sex. The material from the prospective study consisted of cDNA or gDNA derived from T cells, B-cell-depleted T cells, or PBMCs. Where available, HLA class I and class II types were obtained from metadata supplied by the sample provider rather than from assay-based typing.

Enrolling through a virtual design, the prospective study's participants ranged in age from roughly 18 to 89 years and lived across around 25 United States geographic areas. To assign participants to cohorts, the prospective study relied on clinical history that participants themselves reported in a screening survey and a study questionnaire. Exposed participants were defined as having been in contact with someone with a PCR-confirmed or clinician-diagnosed COVID-19 case within 2 weeks of study entry. In the prospective study, mobile phlebotomists collected whole blood, serum and a nasopharyngeal or oropharyngeal swab from each participant. Prospective study participants could optionally give additional blood draws and questionnaires over an approximately two-month period. Before DNA extraction, prospective study blood samples were shipped either frozen or at room temperature. Summary of the overall study and its limitations: Clinical and demographic metadata were provided uncurated, with the amount varying by source and participant.

Of note for this clone: Its antigen remains undetermined. Nothing much larger sits one base from this clone, and base qualities are not available.

CDR1 and CDR2 (SGHTA, FQGNSA) derive from the germline V gene. The trim is 1 base for V and 6 bases for J, with a gap of 18 bases between the germline ends. The CDR3 holds 16 amino acids from the cysteine to the phenylalanine. Only the CDR3 DNA stays, 48 bases, in frame from base 1. The immunoSEQ Assay, a bias-controlled multiplex PCR, was used to amplify TCRbeta CDR3 regions from genomic DNA. The study's own analysis went as follows. Within the assay, amplification of reference gene primers was used to estimate how many nucleated cells each sample contained. To quantify the absolute abundance of each unique TCRbeta CDR3 rearrangement, sequence reads were collapsed and filtered. For each sample, productive Simpson clonality was calculated as the square root of Simpson's diversity index over productive rearrangements. TCRdb limited this immuneACCESS table to in-frame rearrangements with V and J called. A share of clones is missing; checked studies link under half to unresolved V genes, and the rest is unexplained. Clone size and the V and J calls come from that table; the DNA yielded D and trimming. This sample holds 200,000 or so clones; roughly four fifths were observed only once. The ten largest clones capture more than 4.5% of the sample.

This sequence originates from a woman aged 45 to 65 who had been exposed to COVID-19. Sequenced material: PBMCs or T cells enriched from blood (not recorded which). The rearranged segments are TRBV7-2 and TRBJ1-2; a weak D assignment points to TRBD1 (5 bases agree). The DNA reads as follows: TGTGCCAGCAGCTTAGGCGGGGCCCGAGCGAGGGATGGCTACACCTTC. This codes for CASSLGGARARDGYTF.